Following are 5 T cell receptor beta chains from one sample sequenced in a study of neurological immune-mediated disorders. Documented time point: longitudinal time-point 2. From the 5' RACE reads, TCRdb called clonotypes with MiXCR, one entry per CDR3 protein. The repertoire consists of about 90,000 distinct CDR3 sequences, with roughly 13% occurring once and the leading ten covering approximately 4.5%. The sample consisted of PBMCs. These TCRs come from a female donor with HTLV-1-associated myelopathy (HAM/TSP).

This clonotype was counted at least ten times. The rearrangement links TRBV6-1 to TRBJ2-1; D is ambiguous. V lost 6 bases and J lost 8, with 14 bases in between. Per the germline V gene, CDR1 is MNHNS and CDR2 is SASEGT. The CDR3 is made up of 13 amino acids. In DNA form, the CDR3 reads TGTGCCAGCAGCGAACCGGCGAACGATGAGCAGTTCTTC. Translation: CASSEPANDEQFF.

This clonotype is a singleton in its sample. This rearrangement joins TRBV4-1 to TRBJ2-2; maybe TRBD1 (6 bases). Germline lookup yields CDR1 MGHRA and CDR2 YSYEKL. Trimming left V 3 bases short and J 0 bases short, with 11 bases between. This CDR3 region has 16 residues. The chain's CDR3 is CASSQRQDANTGELFF. The CDR3 DNA sequence: TGCGCCAGCAGCCAGAGACAGGACGCGAACACCGGGGAGCTGTTTTTT.

Many counts were recorded for this clonotype. The rearrangement uses TRBV24-1 and TRBJ2-7; 8 bases match TRBD1. Looked up from germline, CDR1 is KGHDR and CDR2 is SFDVKD. The CDR3 runs 16 residues. J gave up 6 bases and V 2 bases, and 11 bases lay outside the gene matches. The CDR3, as DNA: TGTGCCACCAGTGATTATTCCGGACAGGGAGGCGGCGAGCAGTACTTC. It yields the protein CATSDYSGQGGGEQYF.

The gene calls are TRBV12-3 or TRBV12-4 and TRBJ1-5; no definite D call. Trimming cost V 2 bases and J 5 bases, with 7 bases left between them. This CDR3 is built from 13 residues. As DNA, the CDR3 is TGTGCCAGCAGTTTAAGCGGGCATCAGCCCCAGCATTTT. It yields the protein CASSLSGHQPQHF.

This clonotype showed up many times. The V gene is TRBV6-5, the J gene TRBJ2-7; possible D gene TRBD2, 5 bases. CDR1 MNHEY and CDR2 SVGAGI come from the germline V gene. The CDR3 runs to 13 residues. V lost 6 bases and J lost 0, with 9 bases in between. The CDR3 here is CASRAEASYEQYF. Written as DNA, the CDR3 is TGTGCCAGCAGGGCGGAGGCCTCCTACGAGCAGTACTTC.